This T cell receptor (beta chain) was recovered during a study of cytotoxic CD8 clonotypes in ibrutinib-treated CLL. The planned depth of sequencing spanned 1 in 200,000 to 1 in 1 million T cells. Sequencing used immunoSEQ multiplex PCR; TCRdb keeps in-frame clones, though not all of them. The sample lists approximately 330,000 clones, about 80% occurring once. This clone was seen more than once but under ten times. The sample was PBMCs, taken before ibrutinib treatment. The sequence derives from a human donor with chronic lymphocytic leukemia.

CDR3 nucleotide sequence: TGTGCCAGCACAGGACTAGCGGGAGGTACCGGGGAGCTGTTTTTT. Residues: CASTGLAGGTGELFF. This chain connects TRBV7-8 to TRBJ2-2, with TRBD2 matching 14 bases. The germline V gene has CDR1 SGHVS and CDR2 FQNEAQ. The CDR3 extends over 15 amino acids. The J segment lost 5 bases and the V segment lost 7 bases, leaving 3 bases of the junction unmatched.